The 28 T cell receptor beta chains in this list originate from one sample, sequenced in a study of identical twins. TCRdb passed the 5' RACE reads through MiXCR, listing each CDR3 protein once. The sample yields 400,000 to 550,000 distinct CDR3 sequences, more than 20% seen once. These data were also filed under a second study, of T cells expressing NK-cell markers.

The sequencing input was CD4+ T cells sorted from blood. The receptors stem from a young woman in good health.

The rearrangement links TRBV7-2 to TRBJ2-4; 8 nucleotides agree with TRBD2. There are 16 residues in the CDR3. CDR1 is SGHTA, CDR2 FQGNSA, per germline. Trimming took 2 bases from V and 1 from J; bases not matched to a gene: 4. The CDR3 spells CASSLQAGVAKNIQYF. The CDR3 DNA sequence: TGTGCCAGCAGCTTACAAGCGGGAGTGGCCAAAAACATTCAGTACTTC.

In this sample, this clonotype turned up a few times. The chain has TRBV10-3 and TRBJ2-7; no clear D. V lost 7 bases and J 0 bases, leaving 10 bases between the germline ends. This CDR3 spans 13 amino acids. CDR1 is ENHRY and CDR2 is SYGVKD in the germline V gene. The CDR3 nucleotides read TGTGCCATCACTGGCAGGAGCTCCTACGAGCAGTACTTC. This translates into CAITGRSSYEQYF.

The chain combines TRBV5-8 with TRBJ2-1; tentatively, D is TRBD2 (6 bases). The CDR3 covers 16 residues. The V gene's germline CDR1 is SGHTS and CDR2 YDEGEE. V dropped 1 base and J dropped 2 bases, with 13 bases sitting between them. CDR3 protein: CASSLREFPTYNEQFF. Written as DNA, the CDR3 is TGTGCCAGCAGCTTGCGGGAGTTTCCTACCTACAATGAGCAGTTCTTC.

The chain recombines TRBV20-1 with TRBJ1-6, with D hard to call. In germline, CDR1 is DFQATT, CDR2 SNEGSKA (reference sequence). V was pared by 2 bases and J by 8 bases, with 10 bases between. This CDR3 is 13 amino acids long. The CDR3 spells CSARRQTDSPLHF. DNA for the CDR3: TGCAGTGCTAGAAGGCAGACGGATTCACCCCTCCACTTT.

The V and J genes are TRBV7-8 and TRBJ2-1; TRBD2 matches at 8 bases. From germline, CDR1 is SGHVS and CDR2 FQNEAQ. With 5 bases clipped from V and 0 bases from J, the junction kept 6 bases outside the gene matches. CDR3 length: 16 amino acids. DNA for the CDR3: TGTGCCAGCAGCAACCGCGGGAGGCCCTCCTACAATGAGCAGTTCTTC. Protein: CASSNRGRPSYNEQFF.

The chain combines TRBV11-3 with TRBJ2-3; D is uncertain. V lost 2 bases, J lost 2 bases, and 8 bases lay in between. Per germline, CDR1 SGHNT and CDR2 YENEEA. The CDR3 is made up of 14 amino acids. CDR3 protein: CASSLSDITDTQYF. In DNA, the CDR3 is TGTGCCAGCAGCTTAAGCGATATCACAGATACGCAGTATTTT.

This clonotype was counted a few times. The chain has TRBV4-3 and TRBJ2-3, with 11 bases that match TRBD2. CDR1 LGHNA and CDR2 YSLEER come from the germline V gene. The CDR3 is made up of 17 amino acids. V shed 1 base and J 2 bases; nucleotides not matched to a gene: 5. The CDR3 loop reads CASSQGVLAGVTDTQYF. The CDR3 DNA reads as TGCGCCAGCAGCCAAGGAGTACTAGCGGGAGTCACAGATACGCAGTATTTT.

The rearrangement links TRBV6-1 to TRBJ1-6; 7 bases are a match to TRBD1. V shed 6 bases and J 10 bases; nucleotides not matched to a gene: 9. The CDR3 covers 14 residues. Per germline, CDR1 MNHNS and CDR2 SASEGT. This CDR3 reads CASRIQGSESPLHF. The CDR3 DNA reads TGTGCCAGCAGAATACAGGGGTCGGAATCACCCCTCCACTTT.

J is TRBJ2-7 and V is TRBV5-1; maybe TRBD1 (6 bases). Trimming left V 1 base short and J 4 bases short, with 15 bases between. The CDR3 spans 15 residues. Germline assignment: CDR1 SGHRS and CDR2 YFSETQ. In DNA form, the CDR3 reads TGCGCCAGCAGCTTGAGGGGAGACAGGTGGTACGAGCAGTACTTC. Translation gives CASSLRGDRWYEQYF.

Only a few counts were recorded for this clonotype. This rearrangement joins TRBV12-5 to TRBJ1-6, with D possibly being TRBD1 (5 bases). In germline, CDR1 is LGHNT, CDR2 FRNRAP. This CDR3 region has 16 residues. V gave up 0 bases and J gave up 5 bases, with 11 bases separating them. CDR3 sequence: CASGLVWGRNNSPLHF. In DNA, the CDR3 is TGTGCTAGTGGTTTGGTATGGGGACGGAATAATTCACCCCTCCACTTT.

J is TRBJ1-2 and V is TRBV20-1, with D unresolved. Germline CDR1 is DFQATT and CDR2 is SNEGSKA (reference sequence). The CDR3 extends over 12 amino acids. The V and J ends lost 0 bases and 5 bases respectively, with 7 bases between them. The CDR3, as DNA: TGCAGTGCTAGAGATCGCCCTTATGGCTACACCTTC. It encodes CSARDRPYGYTF.

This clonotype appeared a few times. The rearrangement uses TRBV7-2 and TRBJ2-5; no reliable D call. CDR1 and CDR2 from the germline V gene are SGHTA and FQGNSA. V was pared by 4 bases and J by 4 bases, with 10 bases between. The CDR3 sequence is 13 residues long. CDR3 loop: CASSSRSGETQYF. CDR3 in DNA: TGTGCCAGCAGCTCCCGGTCCGGAGAGACCCAGTACTTC.

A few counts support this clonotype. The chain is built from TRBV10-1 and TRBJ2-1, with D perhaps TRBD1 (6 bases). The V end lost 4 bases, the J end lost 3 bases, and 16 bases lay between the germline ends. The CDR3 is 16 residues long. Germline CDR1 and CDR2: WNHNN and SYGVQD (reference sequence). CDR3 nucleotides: TGCGCCAGCAGTGGGGGGACATCCCAAAACTACAATGAGCAGTTCTTC. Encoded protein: CASSGGTSQNYNEQFF.

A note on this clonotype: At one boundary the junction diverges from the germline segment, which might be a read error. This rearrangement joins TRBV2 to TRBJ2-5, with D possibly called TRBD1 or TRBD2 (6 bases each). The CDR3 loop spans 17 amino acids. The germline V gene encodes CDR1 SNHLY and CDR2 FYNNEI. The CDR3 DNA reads TGTGCCAGCAGGGATCCGGGACCCACAATTACAAACGTACGGGGGCACTTC. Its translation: CASRDPGPTITNVRGHF.

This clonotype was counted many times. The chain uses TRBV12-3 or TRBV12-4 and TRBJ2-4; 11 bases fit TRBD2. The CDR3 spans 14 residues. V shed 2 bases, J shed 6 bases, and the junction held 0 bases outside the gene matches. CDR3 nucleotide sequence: TGTGCCAGCAGTTTAACTAGCGGGAGAAACATTCAGTACTTC. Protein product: CASSLTSGRNIQYF.

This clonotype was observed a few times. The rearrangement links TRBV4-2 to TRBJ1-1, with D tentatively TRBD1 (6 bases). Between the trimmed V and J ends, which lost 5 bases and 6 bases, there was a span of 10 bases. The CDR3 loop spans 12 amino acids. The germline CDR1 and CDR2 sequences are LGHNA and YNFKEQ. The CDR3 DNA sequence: TGTGCCAGCAGCTCGGGGGCCTCTGAAGCTTTCTTT. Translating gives CASSSGASEAFF.

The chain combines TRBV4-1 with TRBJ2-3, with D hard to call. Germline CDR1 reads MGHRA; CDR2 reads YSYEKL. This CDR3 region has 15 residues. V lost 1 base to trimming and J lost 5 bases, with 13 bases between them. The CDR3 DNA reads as TGCGCCAGCAGCCAAGGCGTAACGGACGGAGATACGCAGTATTTT. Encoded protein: CASSQGVTDGDTQYF.

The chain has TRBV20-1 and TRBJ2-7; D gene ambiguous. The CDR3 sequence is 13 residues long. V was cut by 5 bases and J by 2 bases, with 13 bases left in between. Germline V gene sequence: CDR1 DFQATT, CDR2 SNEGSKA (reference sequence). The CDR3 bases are TGCAGTGCTCGCCAAGGGCGCCCCTACGAGCAGTACTTC. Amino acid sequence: CSARQGRPYEQYF.

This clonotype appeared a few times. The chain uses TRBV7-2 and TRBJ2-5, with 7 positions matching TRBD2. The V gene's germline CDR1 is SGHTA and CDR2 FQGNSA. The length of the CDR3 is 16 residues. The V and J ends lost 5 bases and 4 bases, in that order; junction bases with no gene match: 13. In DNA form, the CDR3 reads TGTGCCAGCAGCACGACAAGCTCTAGCGGCCCAGAGACCCAGTACTTC. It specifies CASSTTSSSGPETQYF.

The CDR3: CASSPGIAGGNEQFF. The CDR3 nucleotides are TGTGCCAGCTCACCGGGGATAGCGGGAGGGAATGAGCAGTTCTTC. This chain connects TRBV18 to TRBJ2-1; 11 bases align to TRBD2. The CDR3 sequence is 15 residues long. Germline assignment: CDR1 KGHSH and CDR2 LQKENI. V shed 3 bases and J 7 bases; nucleotides not matched to a gene: 5. Together with reference TRBV18 and TRBJ2-1, the CDR3 gives the full variable domain: NAGVMQNPRHLVRRRGQEARLRCSPMKGHSHVYWYRQLPEEGLKFMVYLQKENIIDESGMPKERFSAEFPKEGPSILRIQQVVRGDSAAYFCASSPGIAGGNEQFFGPGTRLTVL.

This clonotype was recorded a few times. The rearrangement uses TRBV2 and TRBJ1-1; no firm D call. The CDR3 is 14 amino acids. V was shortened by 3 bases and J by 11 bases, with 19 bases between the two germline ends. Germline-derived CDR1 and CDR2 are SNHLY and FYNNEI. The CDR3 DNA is TGTGCCAGCAGTGAGAGTGTGGCTGGTTTGTCCGCTTTCTTT. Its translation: CASSESVAGLSAFF.

CDR3 sequence reads: CASSWGNQETQYF. The CDR3 DNA follows: TGTGCCAGCAGTTGGGGAAACCAAGAGACCCAGTACTTC. The chain carries TRBV6-5 and TRBJ2-5; D unresolved. Germline V lookup: CDR1 MNHEY, CDR2 SVGAGI. The CDR3 extends over 13 amino acids. V lost 4 bases to trimming and J lost 0 bases, with 6 bases between them.

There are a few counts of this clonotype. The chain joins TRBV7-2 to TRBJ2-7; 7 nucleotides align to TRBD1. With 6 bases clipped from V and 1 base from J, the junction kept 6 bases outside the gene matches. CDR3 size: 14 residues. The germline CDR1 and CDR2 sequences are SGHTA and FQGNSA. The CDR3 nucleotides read TGTGCCAGCAGTCCCGGCAGGGGGTCCTACGAGCAGTACTTC. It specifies CASSPGRGSYEQYF.

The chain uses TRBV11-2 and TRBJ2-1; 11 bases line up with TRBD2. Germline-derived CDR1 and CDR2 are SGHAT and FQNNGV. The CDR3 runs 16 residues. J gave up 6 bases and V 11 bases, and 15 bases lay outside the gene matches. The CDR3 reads CAAGTSGRFGSNEQFF. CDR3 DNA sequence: TGTGCCGCAGGAACTAGCGGGAGATTTGGTAGCAATGAGCAGTTCTTC.

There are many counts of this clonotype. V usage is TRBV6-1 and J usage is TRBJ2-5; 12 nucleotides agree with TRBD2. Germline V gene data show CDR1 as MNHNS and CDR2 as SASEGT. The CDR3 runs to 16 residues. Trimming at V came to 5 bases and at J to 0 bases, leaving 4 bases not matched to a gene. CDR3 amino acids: CASSTRTSGDQETQYF. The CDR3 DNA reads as TGTGCCAGCAGTACCAGGACTAGCGGGGACCAAGAGACCCAGTACTTC.

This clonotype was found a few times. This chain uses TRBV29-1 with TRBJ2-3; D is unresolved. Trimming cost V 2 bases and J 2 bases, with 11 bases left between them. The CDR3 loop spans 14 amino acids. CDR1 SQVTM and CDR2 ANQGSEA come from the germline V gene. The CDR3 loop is CSVERAASTDTQYF. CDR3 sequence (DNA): TGCAGCGTTGAACGGGCGGCATCCACAGATACGCAGTATTTT.

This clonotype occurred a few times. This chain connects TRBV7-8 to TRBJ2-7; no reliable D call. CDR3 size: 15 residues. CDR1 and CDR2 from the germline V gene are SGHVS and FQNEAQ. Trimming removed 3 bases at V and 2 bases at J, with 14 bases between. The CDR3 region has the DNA TGTGCCAGCAGCTTCCTCTACGGGTTCCCCTACGAGCAGTACTTC. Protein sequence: CASSFLYGFPYEQYF.

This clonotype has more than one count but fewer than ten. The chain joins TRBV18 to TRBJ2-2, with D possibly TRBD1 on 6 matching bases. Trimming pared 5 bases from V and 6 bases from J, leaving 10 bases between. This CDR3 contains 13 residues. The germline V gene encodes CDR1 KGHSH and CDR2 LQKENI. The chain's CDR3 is CASSSGAAGELFF. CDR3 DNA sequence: TGTGCCAGCTCATCAGGGGCCGCCGGGGAGCTGTTTTTT.